This T cell receptor (beta chain) was sequenced in a study of blood T cell repertoires in COVID-19. CDR1 MNHEY and CDR2 SVGAGI come from the germline V gene. The V gene lost 4 bases and the J gene lost 7 bases, with 11 bases spanning the gap. This CDR3 contains 13 residues. Sequencing used immunoSEQ multiplex PCR; TCRdb keeps in-frame clones, though not all of them. There are about 320,000 clones in the sample; roughly 85% occur only once, and 7.2% lies in the top ten. The sequence derives from a human donor in a cohort sampled during active COVID-19. V gene TRBV6-5 combines with J gene TRBJ1-5; no clear D gene. The sequencing sample was made of peripheral blood. The CDR3 spells CASSLSRGQPQHF. For the CDR3, the DNA is TGTGCCAGCAGTTTGTCCCGGGGACAGCCCCAGCATTTT.